These 14 T cell receptor beta chains came from one sample sequenced in a study of identical twins. TCRdb re-analysed the 5' RACE reads in MiXCR, keeping a single row per CDR3 protein. The sample carries hundreds of thousands of distinct CDR3 sequences, about 20% recorded once. These data were also reused for a study on T cells expressing NK-cell markers.

Sequenced sample: PBMCs. These receptor sequences come from a woman between 18 and 29 years old in good health.

The chain combines TRBV6-1 with TRBJ2-5; 8 nucleotides agree with TRBD1. CDR1 is MNHNS and CDR2 is SASEGT in the germline V gene. The length of the CDR3 is 15 residues. Germline trimming cut 6 bases from V and 6 bases from J; bases unmatched to any gene: 12. The CDR3 nucleotides read TGTGCCAGCAGAAACAGGGGGTCCAACGTGCAGACCCAGTACTTC. Protein: CASRNRGSNVQTQYF.

This clonotype was seen only a few times. This chain connects TRBV20-1 to TRBJ2-7, with a possible D match to TRBD2 (6 bases). CDR3 length: 13 amino acids. Trimming took 7 bases from V and 2 from J, leaving 15 bases between them. Germline V gives CDR1 DFQATT, CDR2 SNEGSKA (reference sequence). The CDR3 reads CSGNKRATYEQYF. The CDR3 bases are TGCAGTGGTAACAAGCGGGCGACCTACGAGCAGTACTTC.

The chain is built from TRBV5-1 and TRBJ2-5; D is unclear. The CDR3 consists of 13 residues. Trimming removed 0 bases at V and 4 bases at J, with 7 bases between. CDR1 and CDR2 from the germline V gene are SGHRS and YFSETQ. This CDR3 reads CASSLAPGETQYF. Here the CDR3 DNA reads TGCGCCAGCAGCTTGGCTCCGGGAGAGACCCAGTACTTC. Together with reference TRBV5-1 and TRBJ2-5, the CDR3 gives the full variable domain: KAGVTQTPRYLIKTRGQQVTLSCSPISGHRSVSWYQQTPGQGLQFLFEYFSETQRNKGNFPGRFSGRQFSNSRSEMNVSTLELGDSALYLCASSLAPGETQYFGPGTRLLVL.

The V gene is TRBV2, the J gene TRBJ2-1; TRBD2 is a possible D gene (5 bases). CDR1 is SNHLY, CDR2 FYNNEI, per germline. Trimming shortened V by 6 bases and J by 6 bases, and 15 bases separated the two germline ends. The CDR3 extends over 14 amino acids. The CDR3 protein is CASSGIKGPNEQFF. CDR3 sequence (DNA): TGTGCCAGCAGCGGGATAAAGGGTCCCAATGAGCAGTTCTTC.

CDR3 bases: TGTGCCAGCAGCTTCCCGCGGTTGGGCGAGCAGTACTTC. Translating gives CASSFPRLGEQYF. The chain carries TRBV7-2 and TRBJ2-7; D is ambiguous. Trimming took off 3 bases at V and 6 bases at J, with 12 bases between the two ends. CDR3 length: 13 residues. Germline V lookup: CDR1 SGHTA, CDR2 FQGNSA.

In its sample, this clonotype was seen many times. The chain is built from TRBV6-2 or TRBV6-3 and TRBJ1-1; the D is unclear. This CDR3 contains 12 residues. Trimming removed 2 bases from V and 3 bases from J, with 4 bases in between. CDR1 is MNHEY, CDR2 SVGEGT, per germline. CDR3 residues: CASSYPYTEAFF. The CDR3 region has the DNA TGTGCCAGCAGTTACCCGTACACTGAAGCTTTCTTT.

The rearrangement joins TRBV18 to TRBJ2-5, with D hard to call. Trimming took 2 bases from V and 1 from J, leaving 17 bases between them. Germline lookup yields CDR1 KGHSH and CDR2 LQKENI. This CDR3 spans 17 amino acids. CDR3 in DNA: TGTGCCAGCTCACCATACGGCCTTGGATTAAGCCAAGAGACCCAGTACTTC. It encodes CASSPYGLGLSQETQYF.

V usage is TRBV2 and J usage is TRBJ2-5; 7 bases are a match to TRBD2. V lost 6 bases and J lost 2; bases outside the gene matches: 6. Germline assignment: CDR1 SNHLY and CDR2 FYNNEI. The CDR3 is made up of 14 amino acids. In nucleotides, the CDR3 is TGTGCCAGCAGGACCGGGACTACGCAAGAGACCCAGTACTTC. Translation gives CASRTGTTQETQYF. The variable domain in full, completed from reference TRBV2 and TRBJ2-5, reads EPEVTQTPSHQVTQMGQEVILRCVPISNHLYFYWYRQILGQKVEFLVSFYNNEISEKSEIFDDQFSVERPDGSNFTLKIRSTKLEDSAMYFCASRTGTTQETQYFGPGTRLLVL.

The CDR3 here is CASSLTSGTLTYNEQFF. The CDR3 DNA follows: TGTGCCAGCAGCTTAACGTCCGGGACACTTACCTACAATGAGCAGTTCTTC. V and J are TRBV7-6 and TRBJ2-1; D may be TRBD1 (6 bases). Trimming stripped 2 bases from V and 2 bases from J, with 16 bases between. The germline V gene has CDR1 SGHVS and CDR2 FNYEAQ. The CDR3 sequence is 17 residues long.

V usage is TRBV27 and J usage is TRBJ1-1, with D uncertain. CDR3 size: 13 residues. Germline V gene data show CDR1 as MNHEY and CDR2 as SMNVEV (reference sequence). The V and J ends lost 6 bases and 1 base respectively, with 9 bases between them. The CDR3 is CASRPRANTEAFF. CDR3 in DNA: TGTGCCAGCAGGCCAAGGGCGAACACTGAAGCTTTCTTT.

This clonotype has only one observation. V gene TRBV5-6 combines with J gene TRBJ2-1, with D unclear. This CDR3 has 14 amino acids. The germline gives CDR1 SGHDT, CDR2 YYEEEE. The V end was cut by 2 bases, the J end by 1 base, with 7 bases between. DNA of the CDR3: TGTGCCAGCAGCTTAATGATTTCCTACAATGAGCAGTTCTTC. It translates to CASSLMISYNEQFF.

The sample holds many counts of this clonotype. V gene TRBV12-3 or TRBV12-4 combines with J gene TRBJ2-1, with TRBD2 matching 14 bases. The V gene end was trimmed by 7 bases and the J gene end by 9 bases; junction bases not matched to a gene: 8. The CDR3 totals 15 residues. In DNA, the CDR3 is TGTGCCAGCAAATTACCGGGACTAGCGGGAGTTGAGCAGTTCTTC. It translates to CASKLPGLAGVEQFF.

The rearrangement links TRBV7-9 to TRBJ2-3; 11 nucleotides agree with TRBD2. V was pared by 6 bases and J by 2 bases, with 7 bases of the junction left unmatched. The CDR3 is made up of 16 amino acids. Germline V gene sequence: CDR1 SEHNR, CDR2 FQNEAQ (reference sequence). The CDR3 sequence is CASRSGTSGVTDTQYF. DNA of the CDR3: TGTGCCAGCAGATCCGGGACTAGCGGAGTCACAGATACGCAGTATTTT.

There are a few counts of this clonotype. V gene TRBV9 combines with J gene TRBJ2-2, with D possibly TRBD2 on 6 matching bases. CDR1 is SGDLS and CDR2 is YYNGEE in the germline V gene. With 1 base removed from V and 6 bases from J, the gap between germline ends came to 7 bases. There are 13 residues in the CDR3. Written as DNA, the CDR3 is TGTGCCAGCAGCGTACTAGCGTCCGGGGAGCTGTTTTTT. It specifies CASSVLASGELFF.